A single sample gave rise to the 30 T cell receptor beta chains below, sequenced in a study of blood T cell repertoires in COVID-19. This table comes from immunoSEQ multiplex PCR, and its TCRdb copy is limited to in-frame clones, with some not included. The table records a few hundred thousand clones, 80% to 85% of them present only once. The specimen was PBMCs or T cells enriched from blood (not recorded which). These receptors were taken from a man in his fifties who had recovered from COVID-19.

The chain is built from TRBV7-2 and TRBJ2-7, with 8 positions matching TRBD1. Germline values: CDR1 SGHTA, CDR2 FQGNSA. The CDR3 runs to 14 residues. V shed 5 bases and J 3 bases; nucleotides not matched to a gene: 6. The CDR3 is CASSPQGAYYEQYF. The CDR3 nucleotides read TGTGCCAGCAGCCCCCAGGGGGCCTACTACGAGCAGTACTTC.

V gene TRBV10-3 combines with J gene TRBJ1-4; possible D gene TRBD1, 5 bases. Trimming removed 10 bases from V and 4 bases from J, with 13 bases in between. Germline assignment: CDR1 ENHRY and CDR2 SYGVKD. This CDR3 is 13 amino acids long. The DNA for the CDR3 is TGTGCCACCCAGGCGACAGATAATGAAAAACTGTTTTTT. Translated: CATQATDNEKLFF.

In its sample, this clone was seen a few times. The chain uses TRBV27 and TRBJ2-3; the D gene is possibly TRBD2 (5 bases). Germline CDR1 MNHEY, CDR2 SMNVEV (reference sequence). V lost 8 bases and J lost 0, with 15 bases in between. CDR3 length: 15 residues. CDR3 sequence reads: CASADWEPSTDTQYF. CDR3 DNA sequence: TGTGCCAGCGCCGATTGGGAGCCTAGCACAGATACGCAGTATTTT.

This clone was picked up a small number of times. The chain links TRBV12-5 to TRBJ2-3; D is undetermined. The CDR3 has 11 residues. Germline-derived CDR1 and CDR2 are LGHNT and FRNRAP. The ends were cut back, 6 bases at V and 7 bases at J, with 8 bases in the middle. As DNA, the CDR3 is TGTGCTAGTGGCATTGAGTATACGCAGTATTTT. This gives the protein CASGIEYTQYF.

The rearrangement links TRBV15 to TRBJ2-1, with 7 bases fitting TRBD1. This CDR3 contains 19 residues. Germline V gene sequence: CDR1 LNHNV, CDR2 YYDKDF (reference sequence). V gave up 0 bases and J gave up 0 bases; unmatched junction bases: 11. The CDR3 loop is CATSRDSGTARSSYNEQFF. The DNA of the CDR3 is TGTGCCACCAGCAGAGATTCTGGGACAGCTAGGAGCTCCTACAATGAGCAGTTCTTC.

J is TRBJ2-3 and V is TRBV4-2; 7 bases are a match to TRBD2. Germline CDR1 LGHNA, CDR2 YNFKEQ. This CDR3 region has 18 residues. J gave up 5 bases and V 3 bases, and 17 bases lay outside the gene matches. Here the CDR3 DNA reads TGTGCCAGCAGCCATGGCTTAGGCGGCGGGAGCGGAAGAGATACGCAGTATTTT. Amino acids: CASSHGLGGGSGRDTQYF.

The V call is TRBV5-1, the J call TRBJ2-1; TRBD1 aligns across 11 bases. The junction had 7 bases not matched to a gene; V was cut back by 3 bases and J by 8 bases. The length of the CDR3 is 15 residues. Germline-derived CDR1 and CDR2 are SGHRS and YFSETQ. CDR3 sequence reads: CASSWGQGVTHEQFF. The CDR3 coding sequence is TGCGCCAGCAGCTGGGGACAGGGGGTAACGCATGAGCAGTTCTTC.

V is TRBV2 and J is TRBJ1-4; no clear D. The germline V gene has CDR1 SNHLY and CDR2 FYNNEI. There are 15 residues in the CDR3. V dropped 8 bases and J dropped 0 bases, with 13 bases sitting between them. The CDR3 loop reads CASRWAPSTNEKLFF. DNA for the CDR3: TGTGCCAGCCGTTGGGCCCCTTCAACTAATGAAAAACTGTTTTTT.

The chain is built from TRBV3-1 (or the pseudogene TRBV3-2) and TRBJ1-3; D is unresolved. The CDR3 consists of 16 residues. The germline V and J ends were trimmed by 1 base and 0 bases, with 10 bases remaining between them. Germline assignment: CDR1 LGHDT and CDR2 YNNKEL (reference sequence). The CDR3 here is CASSQGPRNSGNTIYF. The CDR3 DNA follows: TGTGCCAGCAGCCAAGGTCCGCGCAACTCTGGAAACACCATATATTTT.

The DNA for the CDR3 is TGCGCCAGCAGCTCAACCGGGACAGGGGGCCCTAGCTCCTATAATTCACCCCTCCACTTT. Translation gives CASSSTGTGGPSSYNSPLHF. The chain recombines TRBV5-1 with TRBJ1-6; 12 bases align to TRBD1. Trimming cost V 3 bases and J 0 bases; bases outside gene matches: 10. Germline V lookup: CDR1 SGHRS, CDR2 YFSETQ. This CDR3 comprises 20 residues. The full variable domain, with the rest looked up from reference TRBV5-1 and TRBJ1-6, is KAGVTQTPRYLIKTRGQQVTLSCSPISGHRSVSWYQQTPGQGLQFLFEYFSETQRNKGNFPGRFSGRQFSNSRSEMNVSTLELGDSALYLCASSSTGTGGPSSYNSPLHFGNGTRLTVT.

The CDR3 bases are TGTGCCAGCAGCCTCAGGGTAAACGAGCAGTACTTC. Encoded protein: CASSLRVNEQYF. This chain uses TRBV11-3 with TRBJ2-7, with D possibly being TRBD1 (5 bases). The CDR3 runs 12 residues. Deletions cut 5 bases from V and 5 bases from J, with 10 bases between. CDR1 is SGHNT, CDR2 YENEEA, per germline.

The table lists this clone with many counts. The rearrangement uses TRBV19 and TRBJ2-1; a possible D gene is TRBD1 (6 bases). The length of the CDR3 is 14 residues. The V gene's germline CDR1 is LNHDA and CDR2 SQIVND (reference sequence). The V end lost 7 bases, the J end lost 6 bases, and 16 bases lay between the germline ends. CDR3 residues: CASKRGNSFNEQFF. The CDR3 DNA sequence: TGTGCCAGTAAGAGGGGGAATAGCTTCAATGAGCAGTTCTTC.

The chain employs TRBV28 and TRBJ2-7; 12 bases agree with TRBD2. The J segment lost 2 bases and the V segment lost 5 bases, leaving 16 bases of the junction unmatched. The germline V gene has CDR1 MDHEN and CDR2 SYDVKM. There are 19 residues in the CDR3. The CDR3 is CASSLPSRLAGVRTYEQYF. The DNA of the CDR3 is TGTGCCAGCAGTCTCCCCTCGCGACTAGCGGGAGTAAGAACCTACGAGCAGTACTTC.

The CDR3 region is CATSSLLAGDTDTQYF. CDR3 DNA sequence: TGTGCCACCAGCTCCCTCTTAGCGGGAGACACAGATACGCAGTATTTT. The chain couples TRBV15 to TRBJ2-3; 9 nucleotides match TRBD2. This CDR3 has 16 amino acids. Trimming removed 5 bases from V and 2 bases from J; junction bases left unmatched: 8. Germline CDR1 LNHNV, CDR2 YYDKDF (reference sequence).

The gene calls are TRBV24-1 and TRBJ2-7, with 10 nucleotides matching TRBD1. The CDR3 length is 15 residues. Germline values: CDR1 KGHDR, CDR2 SFDVKD. Germline trimming cut 1 base from V and 4 bases from J; bases unmatched to any gene: 3. The CDR3 nucleotides are TGTGCCACCAGTGATTTTAGACAGGGGGCTTACGAGCAGTACTTC. Translating it yields CATSDFRQGAYEQYF.

The J gene is TRBJ2-3, the V gene TRBV19; TRBD1 aligns across 8 bases. Trimming removed 7 bases from V and 3 bases from J; junction bases left unmatched: 9. Germline V gene data show CDR1 as LNHDA and CDR2 as SQIVND (reference sequence). The CDR3 extends over 15 amino acids. In nucleotides, the CDR3 is TGTGCCAGTACCGGACAGGGTACGGGGACAGATACGCAGTATTTT. Its translation: CASTGQGTGTDTQYF.

The gene calls are TRBV4-1 and TRBJ1-5; D is possibly TRBD1 (6 bases). Germline V CDR1 and CDR2: MGHRA, YSYEKL. This CDR3 comprises 18 residues. The V end lost 4 bases, the J end lost 1 base, and 20 bases lay between the germline ends. Written as DNA, the CDR3 is TGCGCCAGCAGCCCCGGGGGGGGGCTCTCGGTAAGCAATCAGCCCCAGCATTTT. It yields the protein CASSPGGGLSVSNQPQHF.

The chain joins TRBV19 to TRBJ1-3; D is perhaps TRBD1 (5 bases). The CDR3 covers 15 residues. Trimming removed 2 bases from V and 4 bases from J, with 12 bases in between. Germline loops: CDR1 LNHDA, CDR2 SQIVND (reference sequence). The CDR3 region has the DNA TGTGCCAGTAGTATACCTCAGGGCTCCGGAAACACCATATATTTT. This gives the protein CASSIPQGSGNTIYF.

The chain recombines TRBV5-5 with TRBJ1-5; the D gene is possibly TRBD1 (5 bases). Germline loops: CDR1 SGHKS, CDR2 YYEKEE (reference sequence). The CDR3 runs to 13 residues. V was clipped by 2 bases and J by 5 bases, with 8 bases between them. CDR3 in amino acids: CASSFREHQPQHF. CDR3 sequence (DNA): TGTGCCAGCAGCTTCAGGGAACATCAGCCCCAGCATTTT.

This chain uses TRBV30 with TRBJ1-1; weak D call: TRBD1 (6 bases). CDR1 and CDR2 (germline): GTSNPN, SVGIG (reference sequence). With 3 bases removed from V and 3 bases from J, the gap between germline ends came to 17 bases. This CDR3 has 15 amino acids. CDR3 in DNA: TGTGCCTGGAGACCTGCCGACAGGCCCTACACTGAAGCTTTCTTT. Protein product: CAWRPADRPYTEAFF.

This clone occurred many times. The rearrangement joins TRBV4-3 to TRBJ2-1, with 8 bases aligning to TRBD2. J was trimmed by 6 bases and V by 3 bases; bases with no gene match: 10. The germline CDR1 and CDR2 sequences are LGHNA and YSLEER. The CDR3 spans 16 residues. This CDR3 is CASSQVGREGVNEQFF. CDR3 DNA sequence: TGCGCCAGCAGCCAGGTGGGCCGGGAGGGCGTCAATGAGCAGTTCTTC.

V gene TRBV5-1 combines with J gene TRBJ2-1; tentative D call: TRBD2 (6 bases). V was cut by 0 bases and J by 1 base, with 8 bases left in between. Germline V CDR1 and CDR2: SGHRS, YFSETQ. The CDR3 loop spans 15 amino acids. The CDR3 loop is CASSLDGSSYNEQFF. The CDR3 DNA reads as TGCGCCAGCAGCTTGGACGGGAGTTCCTACAATGAGCAGTTCTTC. The entire variable domain, with the rest obtained from reference TRBV5-1 and TRBJ2-1, is as follows: KAGVTQTPRYLIKTRGQQVTLSCSPISGHRSVSWYQQTPGQGLQFLFEYFSETQRNKGNFPGRFSGRQFSNSRSEMNVSTLELGDSALYLCASSLDGSSYNEQFFGPGTRLTVL.

CDR3: CAWAQQSSYNSPLHF. The CDR3 DNA reads as TGTGCCTGGGCCCAACAGAGCTCCTATAATTCACCCCTCCACTTT. The chain employs TRBV30 and TRBJ1-6; D is uncertain. The CDR3 is made up of 15 amino acids. CDR1 and CDR2 from the germline V gene are GTSNPN and SVGIG (reference sequence). V was pared by 5 bases and J by 0 bases, with 11 bases between.

The V call is TRBV2, the J call TRBJ1-5; TRBD1 agrees at 7 bases. The CDR3 has 17 amino acids. With 4 bases clipped from V and 0 bases from J, the junction kept 9 bases outside the gene matches. From germline, CDR1 is SNHLY and CDR2 FYNNEI. The CDR3 spells CASSAQGSVYSNQPQHF. The DNA for the CDR3 is TGTGCCAGCAGTGCACAGGGGTCGGTATATAGCAATCAGCCCCAGCATTTT.

The chain is built from TRBV24-1 and TRBJ2-3, with D maybe TRBD1 (5 bases). The CDR3 has 14 residues. Germline-derived CDR1 and CDR2 are KGHDR and SFDVKD. V shed 4 bases and J shed 4 bases, with 11 bases lying between them. The CDR3 bases are TGTGCCACCAGTGAGGGGCAGGGCGCAGATACGCAGTATTTT. Translation gives CATSEGQGADTQYF.

This clone was counted between two and nine times. The genes are TRBV5-5 and TRBJ2-5; D perhaps matches TRBD2 (6 bases). This CDR3 spans 15 amino acids. Trimming removed 5 bases at V and 2 bases at J, with 16 bases between. The germline gives CDR1 SGHKS, CDR2 YYEKEE (reference sequence). The CDR3 bases are TGTGCCAGCAGAAGAACCGGAGGGTGGCAAGAGACCCAGTACTTC. It translates to CASRRTGGWQETQYF.

V usage is TRBV5-1 and J usage is TRBJ2-7; the match to TRBD2 covers 13 bases. V lost 4 bases to trimming and J lost 7 bases; unmatched junction nucleotides: 8. Germline CDR1 reads SGHRS; CDR2 reads YFSETQ. This CDR3 has 15 amino acids. In DNA form, the CDR3 reads TGCGCCAGCAGCGAAACTAGCGGGAGGGCCGGGGAGCAGTACTTC. The encoded protein is CASSETSGRAGEQYF.

The V and J genes are TRBV24-1 and TRBJ2-1, with D possibly matching TRBD1 (6 bases). Germline assignment: CDR1 KGHDR and CDR2 SFDVKD. The length of the CDR3 is 14 residues. Trimming stripped 3 bases from V and 8 bases from J, with 13 bases between. The CDR3 DNA reads TGTGCCACCAGTGATAGGGCAGGGGTCCATGAGCAGTTCTTC. Its translation is CATSDRAGVHEQFF.

The chain recombines TRBV5-1 with TRBJ1-2; D ambiguous. The length of the CDR3 is 13 residues. Trimming shortened V by 0 bases and J by 8 bases, and 11 bases separated the two germline ends. Germline CDR1 reads SGHRS; CDR2 reads YFSETQ. The CDR3 coding sequence is TGCGCCAGCAGCTTGGTGTCAGGAAAGGGCTACACCTTC. Translation: CASSLVSGKGYTF. The full variable domain, completed using reference TRBV5-1 and TRBJ1-2, is KAGVTQTPRYLIKTRGQQVTLSCSPISGHRSVSWYQQTPGQGLQFLFEYFSETQRNKGNFPGRFSGRQFSNSRSEMNVSTLELGDSALYLCASSLVSGKGYTFGSGTRLTVV.

The rearrangement uses TRBV10-1 and TRBJ2-3; unclear D gene. Trimming removed 2 bases from V and 2 bases from J, with 8 bases in between. CDR1 and CDR2 from the germline V gene are WNHNN and SYGVQD (reference sequence). This CDR3 has 14 residues. The CDR3 spells CASSELWHTDTQYF. The CDR3 DNA follows: TGCGCCAGCAGTGAGCTGTGGCACACAGATACGCAGTATTTT.